This TCR beta chain was found in a study of regulatory T cells in long-lasting Graves disease. General study results and limits: Persistent cases of Graves' showed reduced TCR diversity relative to newly diagnosed patients. TRBV28, TRBJ1-2 and TRBJ2-5 were segments that persistent disease favored.

The authors built TCR beta libraries using iRepertoire HTBI primers and Arm-PCR of CDR3 regions. TCRdb reprocessed the multiplex PCR reads via MiXCR and lists one record per CDR3 protein. The data show about 610,000 distinct CDR3 sequences, around 16% seen once. The sample's time point: newly diagnosed GD, antithyroid drugs for less than 3 months. Extracted PBMC RNA gave rise to the TCR library. EDTA tubes received about 9.3 milliliters of collected peripheral blood. There are many counts of this clonotype. Its antigen is undetermined. Germline assignment: CDR1 MDHEN and CDR2 SYDVKM. The CDR3 loop spans 12 amino acids. With 3 bases removed from V and 5 bases from J, the gap between germline ends came to 8 bases. These same data were also listed under a study on T cells in Graves' hyperthyroidism and ophthalmopathy. That publication notes: When ophthalmopathy did not progress within 18 months, Graves' hyperthyroidism was considered stable.

This material consisted of peripheral blood mononuclear cells (PBMCs), taken at new diagnosis, from a patient treated with antithyroid drugs. The rearrangement uses TRBV28 and TRBJ2-7; D unresolved. The source of this sequence is a man between 18 and 35 years old with Graves disease. The DNA of the CDR3 is TGTGCCAGCAGTTTCAGAAGCCACGAGCAGTACTTC. This translates into CASSFRSHEQYF.